This T cell receptor beta chain was observed in a study of blood T cell repertoires in COVID-19. Study at large: From T cells, B-cell-depleted T cells, or PBMCs came the material, which was cDNA or gDNA.

Self-reported history from a screening survey and questionnaire set each donor's cohort. In the source study's methods: Amplification from reference gene primers served as the basis for estimated nucleated cell counts. Profiled with immunoSEQ multiplex PCR; TCRdb holds only in-frame clones, not every one. The DNA gave D and trimming, while V, J and clone size come from that table. Of some 370,000 clones listed, around 83% were seen once; the top ten hold approximately 5.4%. V gave up 6 bases and J gave up 6 bases, with 21 bases separating them. The CDR3 length is 16 residues. CDR1 is MNHEY, CDR2 SVGEGT, per germline.

This clonotype was sampled from a woman aged 50 to 60 who had recovered from COVID-19. Sequenced input: PBMCs or T cells enriched from blood (not recorded which). The chain couples TRBV6-2 or TRBV6-3 to TRBJ1-5; no clear D. The CDR3, as DNA: TGTGCCAGCAGCCCTGCCGCGACGACAATTCGTCAGCCCCAGCATTTT. Translation: CASSPAATTIRQPQHF.